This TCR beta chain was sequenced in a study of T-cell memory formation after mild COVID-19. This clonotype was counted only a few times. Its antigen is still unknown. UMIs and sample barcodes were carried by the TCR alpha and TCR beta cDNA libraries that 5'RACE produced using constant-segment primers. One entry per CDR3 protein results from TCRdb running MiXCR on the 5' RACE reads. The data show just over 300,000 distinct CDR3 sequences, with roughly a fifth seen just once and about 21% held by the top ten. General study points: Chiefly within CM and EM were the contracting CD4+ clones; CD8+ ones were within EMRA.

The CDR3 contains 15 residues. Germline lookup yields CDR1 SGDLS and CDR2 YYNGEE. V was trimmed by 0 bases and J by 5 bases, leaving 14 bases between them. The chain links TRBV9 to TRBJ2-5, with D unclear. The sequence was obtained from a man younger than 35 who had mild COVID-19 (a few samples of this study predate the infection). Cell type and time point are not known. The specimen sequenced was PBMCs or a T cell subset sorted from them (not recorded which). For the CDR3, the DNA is TGTGCCAGCAGCGTAGGGTCACTCCCCCAGGAGACCCAGTACTTC. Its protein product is CASSVGSLPQETQYF.